This TCR beta chain was found in a study of shared clonotypes between healthy human individuals. It was at deep level that the assay was run. Some clones are missing from TCRdb's copy, which holds only in-frame ones; the method was immunoSEQ multiplex PCR. The sample contains about 2 million clones, just under 95% of which appear only once. A note on this clone: What it binds is not known.

CD45RO-negative CD8 cells positively selected for CCR7 made up the naive population, which excluded terminally differentiated effector memory CD45RA+ cells. CDR1 is MDHEN and CDR2 is SYDVKM in the germline V gene. The CDR3 covers 16 residues. V shed 5 bases and J shed 2 bases, with 19 bases lying between them. Overall study findings and caveats: Around 5% of naive CD4 clonotypes were common to a handful of donors. Naive subsets, compared against memory subsets, generally had larger estimated richness values.

The rearrangement joins TRBV28 to TRBJ2-7; D gene ambiguous. This sequence originates from a man aged 18 to 30 in good health. Sample: naive CD8+ T cells sorted from blood. The CDR3 reads CASSPLTEQDPYEQYF. CDR3 in DNA: TGTGCCAGCAGTCCCTTGACGGAGCAAGATCCCTACGAGCAGTACTTC.